A single sample gave rise to the 28 T cell receptor beta chains below, sequenced in a study of control samples from healthy donors and cancer patients (dated by TCRdb to about 2020). Libraries were built with the immunoSEQ multiplex PCR assay. Sourced from immuneACCESS, this table was stored by TCRdb with only in-frame sequences that have V and J called. A share of the clones is absent; for the studies checked, an unresolved V gene accounts for under half, and the remainder has no known explanation. For this sample there are tens of thousands of clones; over 70% appear just once. The ten largest make up 20% to 25% of the sample. The sequenced material came from PBMCs. All receptors derive from an older woman with lung cancer.

This clone turned up a few times. V and J are TRBV6-5 and TRBJ2-1, with D perhaps assigned TRBD1 or TRBD2 (5 bases each). The CDR3 spans 15 residues. Germline CDR1 reads MNHEY; CDR2 reads SVGAGI. V lost 4 bases to trimming and J lost 5 bases, with 15 bases between them. The chain's CDR3 is CASSWTPRANNEQFF. CDR3 nucleotide sequence: TGTGCCAGCAGTTGGACTCCCAGGGCCAACAATGAGCAGTTCTTC.

This clone appeared once. V gene TRBV7-2 combines with J gene TRBJ1-2; D is uncertain. The CDR3 runs to 14 residues. Looked up from germline, CDR1 is SGHTA and CDR2 is FQGNSA. The germline V and J ends were trimmed by 3 bases and 7 bases, with 15 bases remaining between them. CDR3 region: CASSFKPVLGGYTF. The CDR3 bases are TGTGCCAGCAGCTTCAAACCCGTACTGGGTGGCTACACCTTC.

The table lists this clone with a count of one. The chain employs TRBV18 and TRBJ2-2; no firm D call. Germline values: CDR1 KGHSH, CDR2 LQKENI. This CDR3 is built from 14 residues. V was shortened by 3 bases and J by 0 bases, with 5 bases between the two germline ends. The CDR3 bases are TGTGCCAGCTCACCGTGGTCGAACACCGGGGAGCTGTTTTTT. Amino acids: CASSPWSNTGELFF.

The V and J genes are TRBV5-1 and TRBJ1-6; 11 nucleotides line up with TRBD1. Germline CDR1 SGHRS, CDR2 YFSETQ. The CDR3 runs 15 residues. The junction had 6 bases not matched to a gene; V was cut back by 4 bases and J by 9 bases. The CDR3 DNA reads as TGCGCCAGCAGCGTCGGACAGGGGGCATCTTCACCCCTCCACTTT. It encodes CASSVGQGASSPLHF.

The rearrangement uses TRBV11-1 and TRBJ2-7, with 7 nucleotides matching TRBD1. Germline V CDR1 and CDR2: SGHAT, FQDESV (reference sequence). CDR3 length: 15 residues. Trimming took 5 bases from V and 1 from J; bases not matched to a gene: 8. The CDR3 loop reads CASSAPGQPSYEQYF. CDR3 bases: TGTGCCAGCAGCGCACCGGGACAGCCTTCCTACGAGCAGTACTTC.

In its sample, this clone was seen once. This chain links TRBV6-5 with TRBJ2-6, with 7 bases fitting TRBD1. With V trimmed by 7 bases and J by 4 bases, 7 bases remained unmatched. CDR3 length equals 15 residues. In germline, CDR1 is MNHEY, CDR2 SVGAGI. The CDR3 spells CASTLQTGGANVLTF. In DNA, the CDR3 is TGTGCCAGCACCCTTCAGACAGGGGGGGCCAACGTCCTGACTTTC.

J is TRBJ1-1 and V is TRBV6-5, with TRBD1 matching 9 bases. CDR3 length equals 14 residues. Germline V gene data show CDR1 as MNHEY and CDR2 as SVGAGI. Losses at the gene ends were 8 bases for V and 6 bases for J; bases not matched to a gene: 10. CDR3 in amino acids: CASETGGSLAEAFF. CDR3 in DNA: TGTGCCAGCGAGACAGGGGGATCATTAGCTGAAGCTTTCTTT.

The V and J genes are TRBV12-3 or TRBV12-4 and TRBJ2-5; D call uncertain. Trimming removed 8 bases at V and 0 bases at J, with 7 bases between. This CDR3 region has 12 residues. In nucleotides, the CDR3 is TGTGCCAGCGCATCGTACCAAGAGACCCAGTACTTC. It codes for CASASYQETQYF.

J is TRBJ1-5 and V is TRBV5-1; D is ambiguous. V lost 0 bases and J 1 base, leaving 8 bases between the germline ends. The CDR3 loop spans 15 amino acids. Germline values: CDR1 SGHRS, CDR2 YFSETQ. CDR3 nucleotide sequence: TGCGCCAGCAGCTTGGCACCGGGGAGCAATCAGCCCCAGCATTTT. It is translated as CASSLAPGSNQPQHF.

This chain uses TRBV19 with TRBJ1-5; TRBD1 might be the D (5 bases). Per the germline V gene, CDR1 is LNHDA and CDR2 is SQIVND (reference sequence). The CDR3 has 15 residues. V shed 7 bases and J shed 2 bases, with 15 bases lying between them. The CDR3 DNA is TGTGCCAGTACCGACAGTAATGAAGGCAATCAGCCCCAGCATTTT. Its protein is CASTDSNEGNQPQHF.

This clone was counted only a few times. V usage is TRBV27 and J usage is TRBJ2-5; TRBD1 matches 7 bases. The germline V gene has CDR1 MNHEY and CDR2 SMNVEV (reference sequence). The ends lost 6 bases at V and 7 bases at J; junction bases unmatched: 11. The CDR3 has 14 amino acids. CDR3 protein: CASSRTGQPGTQYF. The CDR3 DNA sequence: TGTGCCAGCAGCCGGACGGGACAGCCGGGGACCCAGTACTTC.

The genes are TRBV18 and TRBJ1-6; 10 positions match TRBD1. Trimming at V came to 3 bases and at J to 7 bases, leaving 3 bases not matched to a gene. Germline loops: CDR1 KGHSH, CDR2 LQKENI. The CDR3 covers 15 residues. The CDR3 loop reads CASSPPGQGNSPLHF. The CDR3 coding sequence is TGTGCCAGCTCACCTCCGGGACAGGGGAATTCACCCCTCCACTTT.

The genes are TRBV5-1 and TRBJ1-1, with 8 bases lining up with TRBD1. V dropped 4 bases and J dropped 0; count of bases not matched to a gene: 11. CDR3 length: 17 amino acids. In germline, CDR1 is SGHRS, CDR2 YFSETQ. CDR3 sequence: CASSADRASVMNTEAFF. The CDR3 DNA reads as TGCGCCAGCAGCGCGGACAGGGCCTCTGTTATGAACACTGAAGCTTTCTTT. Supplemented by reference TRBV5-1 and TRBJ1-1, the full variable domain reads KAGVTQTPRYLIKTRGQQVTLSCSPISGHRSVSWYQQTPGQGLQFLFEYFSETQRNKGNFPGRFSGRQFSNSRSEMNVSTLELGDSALYLCASSADRASVMNTEAFFGQGTRLTVV.

The chain employs TRBV10-3 and TRBJ1-6, with 10 bases fitting TRBD1. The ends lost 9 bases at V and 10 bases at J; junction bases unmatched: 6. The germline gives CDR1 ENHRY, CDR2 SYGVKD. The CDR3 consists of 13 residues. CDR3 region: CAITGTGESPLHF. The DNA of the CDR3 is TGTGCCATTACCGGGACAGGGGAGTCACCCCTCCACTTT.

The chain recombines TRBV29-1 with TRBJ1-3; 7 nucleotides agree with TRBD1. This CDR3 spans 14 amino acids. CDR1 is SQVTM and CDR2 is ANQGSEA in the germline V gene. V lost 0 bases and J lost 6; bases outside the gene matches: 5. CDR3 in amino acids: CSVEDQDRENTIYF. Written as DNA, the CDR3 is TGCAGCGTTGAAGATCAAGACAGGGAAAACACCATATATTTT.

The rearrangement links TRBV28 to TRBJ1-5; D is unclear. V was clipped by 7 bases and J by 8 bases, with 21 bases between them. The CDR3 is 15 amino acids. Germline values: CDR1 MDHEN, CDR2 SYDVKM. The CDR3 loop reads CASIPLRTPRKPQHF. DNA of the CDR3: TGTGCCAGCATCCCCCTCCGGACCCCCCGCAAGCCCCAGCATTTT.

The chain uses TRBV6-6 and TRBJ2-7, with 7 nucleotides matching TRBD1. CDR3 length: 13 residues. In germline, CDR1 is MNHNY, CDR2 SVGAGI (reference sequence). V lost 4 bases, J lost 9 bases, and 9 bases stayed unmatched. The CDR3 coding sequence is TGTGCCAGCAGTTTAGGGGGCCCCGCAGGGCAGTACTTC. Translated, it gives CASSLGGPAGQYF.

This chain connects TRBV5-1 to TRBJ1-1; TRBD1 aligns across 7 bases. V gave up 4 bases and J gave up 7 bases; unmatched junction bases: 10. Germline V gene lookup returns CDR1 SGHRS and CDR2 YFSETQ. This CDR3 is built from 14 residues. CDR3 in amino acids: CASSQRQGPGEAFF. The CDR3 bases are TGCGCCAGCAGCCAACGACAGGGTCCAGGTGAAGCTTTCTTT.

V gene TRBV19 combines with J gene TRBJ2-3; possible D gene TRBD1, 6 bases. Germline CDR1 reads LNHDA; CDR2 reads SQIVND (reference sequence). Trimming removed 1 base at V and 0 bases at J, with 11 bases between. This CDR3 has 16 amino acids. The CDR3 DNA reads TGTGCCAGTAGTATAGGTGGCAGGGGTAGCACAGATACGCAGTATTTT. Translation gives CASSIGGRGSTDTQYF.

This chain links TRBV10-1 with TRBJ1-3; TRBD1 might be the D (5 bases). This CDR3 has 15 amino acids. V was trimmed by 2 bases and J by 8 bases, leaving 16 bases between them. Germline CDR1 WNHNN, CDR2 SYGVQD (reference sequence). CDR3 sequence (DNA): TGCGCCAGCAGTGAGGGGACCCGAATTGGGGACACCATATATTTT. It translates to CASSEGTRIGDTIYF.

This sequence joins TRBV6-1 and TRBJ2-7; a possible D gene is TRBD2 (6 bases). Germline CDR1 MNHNS, CDR2 SASEGT. Trimming shortened V by 0 bases and J by 5 bases, and 14 bases separated the two germline ends. This CDR3 has 15 residues. The CDR3 is CASSEALGGIHEQYF. CDR3 DNA: TGTGCCAGCAGTGAAGCGCTCGGAGGGATCCACGAGCAGTACTTC.

A single count supports this clone. The chain combines TRBV11-1 with TRBJ2-3; 7 nucleotides align to TRBD2. V lost 1 base to trimming and J lost 2 bases; unmatched junction nucleotides: 3. The CDR3 has 15 residues. Per germline, CDR1 SGHAT and CDR2 FQDESV (reference sequence). The CDR3 reads CASSLGDYNTDTQYF. CDR3 bases: TGTGCCAGCAGCTTAGGGGACTACAACACAGATACGCAGTATTTT.

The rearrangement links TRBV11-3 to TRBJ2-7; D not certain. The CDR3 consists of 14 residues. In germline, CDR1 is SGHNT, CDR2 YENEEA. Trimming removed 7 bases at V and 0 bases at J, with 13 bases between. The CDR3 DNA is TGTGCCAGCACCCCTCATGCAGGCTCCTACGAGCAGTACTTC. Protein sequence: CASTPHAGSYEQYF. Based on the CDR3 plus reference TRBV11-3 and TRBJ2-7, the full variable domain is EAGVVQSPRYKIIEKKQPVAFWCNPISGHNTLYWYLQNLGQGPELLIRYENEEAVDDSQLPKDRFSAERLKGVDSTLKIQPAELGDSAVYLCASTPHAGSYEQYFGPGTRLTVT.

The chain recombines TRBV6-1 with TRBJ1-2; 9 bases align to TRBD1. The V and J ends lost 3 bases and 7 bases, in that order; junction bases with no gene match: 6. Germline CDR1 is MNHNS and CDR2 is SASEGT. The length of the CDR3 is 14 residues. CDR3 sequence (DNA): TGTGCCAGCAGTGACGACAGGGGGGTAGGTGGCTACACCTTC. Its translation: CASSDDRGVGGYTF.

The gene calls are TRBV21-1 and TRBJ1-1. TRBV21-1 is labeled a pseudogene. This CDR3 comprises 12 residues. CDR3 protein: CASSPPAPPAFF. The CDR3 bases are TGTGCCAGCAGCCCCCCGGCCCCCCCGGCTTTCTTT.

The V and J genes are TRBV7-9 and TRBJ1-2; D is possibly TRBD1 (5 bases). There are 14 residues in the CDR3. Looked up from germline, CDR1 is SEHNR and CDR2 is FQNEAQ (reference sequence). V dropped 4 bases and J dropped 3 bases, with 12 bases sitting between them. This chain's CDR3 is CASSSGQGHYGYTF. The DNA of the CDR3 is TGTGCCAGCAGCTCGGGGCAGGGTCACTATGGCTACACCTTC. Filled out from reference TRBV7-9 and TRBJ1-2, the complete variable domain reads DTGVSQNPRHKITKRGQNVTFRCDPISEHNRLYWYRQTLGQGPEFLTYFQNEAQLEKSRLLSDRFSAERPKGSFSTLEIQRTEQGDSAMYLCASSSGQGHYGYTFGSGTRLTVV.

This clone occurred once. The chain has TRBV7-8 and TRBJ2-1; perhaps D is TRBD1 or TRBD2 (5 bases each). The germline gives CDR1 SGHVS, CDR2 FQNEAQ. V was pared by 5 bases and J by 0 bases, with 14 bases between. This CDR3 spans 16 amino acids. The CDR3 here is CASSLRDPDSYNEQFF. CDR3 DNA: TGTGCCAGCAGCCTCCGGGACCCAGACTCCTACAATGAGCAGTTCTTC. Based on the CDR3 plus reference TRBV7-8 and TRBJ2-1, the full variable domain is GAGVSQSPRYKVAKRGQDVALRCDPISGHVSLFWYQQALGQGPEFLTYFQNEAQLDKSGLPSDRFFAERPEGSVSTLKIQRTQQEDSAVYLCASSLRDPDSYNEQFFGPGTRLTVL.

The CDR3 is CASSSTRIYGYTF. The CDR3 DNA reads as TGTGCCAGCAGTTCCACACGGATTTATGGCTACACCTTC. The rearrangement joins TRBV6-5 to TRBJ1-2; D is ambiguous. Germline V lookup: CDR1 MNHEY, CDR2 SVGAGI. The ends were cut back, 4 bases at V and 5 bases at J, with 11 bases in the middle. The CDR3 sequence is 13 residues long.